The T cell receptor (beta chain) under discussion was sequenced for a study of CD8 T cells in Susac syndrome. In germline, CDR1 is SQVTM, CDR2 ANQGSEA. V was clipped by 7 bases and J by 5 bases; unmatched bases: 13. CDR3 length equals 14 residues. RNA, at about 0.45 to 1 ug, was reverse transcribed with random hexamers. TCRdb re-called the immunoSEQ multiplex PCR reads with MiXCR, one entry per CDR3 protein. The table includes 400,000 or so distinct CDR3 sequences, 85% to 90% detected once. The chain combines TRBV29-1 with TRBJ1-2, with 7 bases that match TRBD1. The clonotype was recovered from a human donor with multiple sclerosis. The sequencing input was CD8+ T cells from PBMCs. The CDR3 DNA reads as TGCAGCGCGACAGGGTCACCCTCTGGATATGGCTACACCTTC. It encodes CSATGSPSGYGYTF. Full variable domain (missing parts from reference TRBV29-1 and TRBJ1-2): SAVISQKPSRDICQRGTSLTIQCQVDSQVTMMFWYRQQPGQSLTLIATANQGSEATYESGFVIDKFPISRPNLTFSTLTVSNMSPEDSSIYLCSATGSPSGYGYTFGSGTRLTVV.